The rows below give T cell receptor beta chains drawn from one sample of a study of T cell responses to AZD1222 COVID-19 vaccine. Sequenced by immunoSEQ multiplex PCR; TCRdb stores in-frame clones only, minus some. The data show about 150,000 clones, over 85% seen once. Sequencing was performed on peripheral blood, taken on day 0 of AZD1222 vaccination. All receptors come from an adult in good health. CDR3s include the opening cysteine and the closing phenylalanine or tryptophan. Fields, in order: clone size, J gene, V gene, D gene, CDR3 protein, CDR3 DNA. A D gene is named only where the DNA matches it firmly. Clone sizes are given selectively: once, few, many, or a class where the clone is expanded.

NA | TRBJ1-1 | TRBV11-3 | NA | CASSLVGGRETEAFF | TGTGCCAGCAGCTTAGTGGGGGGACGGGAAACTGAAGCTTTCTTT
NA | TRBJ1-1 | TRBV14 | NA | CASSPSPNTEAFF | TGTGCCAGCAGCCCATCACCGAACACTGAAGCTTTCTTT
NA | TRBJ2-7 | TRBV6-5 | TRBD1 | CASNTLGTVHEQYF | TGTGCCAGCAACACACTCGGGACAGTTCACGAGCAGTACTTC
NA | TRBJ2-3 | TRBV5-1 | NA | CASSYTTSTDTQYF | TGCGCCAGCAGCTACACCACTAGCACAGATACGCAGTATTTT
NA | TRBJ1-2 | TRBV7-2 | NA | CASSFLWAGDGYTF | NA
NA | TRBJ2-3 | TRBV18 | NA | CASSASTGADTQYF | TGTGCCAGCTCAGCCTCGACGGGGGCAGATACGCAGTATTTT
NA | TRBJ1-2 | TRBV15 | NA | CATSRDPGGIYGYTF | TGTGCCACCAGCAGAGATCCGGGAGGTATCTATGGCTACACCTTC
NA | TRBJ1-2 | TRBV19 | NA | CASSRGDATKYGYTF | TGTGCCAGTAGTAGGGGGGACGCTACTAAATATGGCTACACCTTC
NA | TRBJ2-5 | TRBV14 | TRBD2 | CASSQEAGGFETQYF | TGTGCCAGCAGCCAAGAAGCGGGAGGGTTTGAGACCCAGTACTTC
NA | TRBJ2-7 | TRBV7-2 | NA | CASSLARGLEEQYF | TGTGCCAGCAGCTTAGCGCGTGGCCTGGAGGAGCAGTACTTC
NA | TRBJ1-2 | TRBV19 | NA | CATNSYGYTF | TGTGCCACCAACAGCTATGGCTACACCTTC
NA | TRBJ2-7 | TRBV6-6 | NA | CASRTGNGAYEQYF | TGTGCCAGCAGAACAGGAAACGGGGCCTACGAGCAGTACTTC
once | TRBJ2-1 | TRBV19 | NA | CASSVQGSSYNEQFF | TGTGCCAGTAGCGTACAGGGCAGCTCCTACAATGAGCAGTTCTTC
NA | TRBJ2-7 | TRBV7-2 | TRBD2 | CASSPRGGSSYEQYF | TGTGCCAGCAGCCCACGGGGGGGGAGCTCCTACGAGCAGTACTTC
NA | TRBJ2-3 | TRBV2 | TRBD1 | CAIQGNWADTQYF | TGTGCCATACAGGGGAACTGGGCAGATACGCAGTATTTT
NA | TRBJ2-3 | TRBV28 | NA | CASRRQNTDTQYF | TGTGCCAGCAGACGACAGAACACAGATACGCAGTATTTT
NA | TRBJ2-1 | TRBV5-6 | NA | CASSLQYNEQFF | TGTGCCAGCAGCTTGCAGTACAATGAGCAGTTCTTC
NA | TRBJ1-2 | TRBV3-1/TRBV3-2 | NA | CASSQEFGTSYGYTF | TGTGCCAGCAGCCAAGAATTTGGCACCTCCTATGGCTACACCTTC
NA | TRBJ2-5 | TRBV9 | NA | CASSVGGGSRGSQETQYF | TGTGCCAGCAGCGTAGGTGGTGGGTCCCGAGGGTCCCAAGAGACCCAGTACTTC
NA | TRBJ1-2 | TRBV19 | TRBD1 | CASSIALTGNYGYTF | TGTGCCAGTAGTATAGCCCTGACAGGGAACTATGGCTACACCTTC
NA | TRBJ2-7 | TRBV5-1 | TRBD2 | CASSSRAGGNSYEQYF | TGCGCCAGCAGCTCACGAGCGGGAGGGAATTCCTACGAGCAGTACTTC
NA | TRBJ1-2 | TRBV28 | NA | CASSSPFPGGYGYTF | TGTGCCAGCAGTTCCCCGTTCCCAGGAGGGTATGGCTACACCTTC
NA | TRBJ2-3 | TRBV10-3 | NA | CAIRAAGPRNTQYF | TGTGCCATCAGGGCCGCGGGTCCTAGGAATACGCAGTATTTT
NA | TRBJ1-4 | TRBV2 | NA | CASSEGLLPTNEKLFF | TGTGCCAGCAGTGAGGGCCTCTTACCAACTAATGAAAAACTGTTTTTT
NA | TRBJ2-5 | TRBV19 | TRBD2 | CASTPTSIGHLTQYF | TGTGCCAGTACCCCGACTAGCATCGGCCATTTGACCCAGTACTTC
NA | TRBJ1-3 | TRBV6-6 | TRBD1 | CASSLISTGSSGNTIYF | TGTGCCAGCAGTCTCATTTCGACAGGGAGCTCTGGAAACACCATATATTTT
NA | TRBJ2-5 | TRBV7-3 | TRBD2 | CASSLTPIAGGPRETQYF | TGTGCCAGCAGCTTAACACCAATAGCGGGAGGGCCCCGAGAGACCCAGTACTTC
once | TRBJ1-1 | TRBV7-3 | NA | CASSLRGRGSGTEAFF | TGTGCCAGCAGCTTAAGGGGGAGGGGTTCGGGCACTGAAGCTTTCTTT
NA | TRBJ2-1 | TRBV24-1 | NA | CATSIGTGNEQFF | TGTGCCACCAGTATCGGGACCGGGAATGAGCAGTTCTTC
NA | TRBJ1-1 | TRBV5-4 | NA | CASYPVYRNTEAFF | TGTGCCAGCTATCCGGTCTATAGGAACACTGAAGCTTTCTTT
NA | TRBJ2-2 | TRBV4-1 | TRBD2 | CASSQASGIADTGELFF | TGCGCCAGCAGCCAAGCCAGCGGGATAGCGGACACCGGGGAGCTGTTTTTT
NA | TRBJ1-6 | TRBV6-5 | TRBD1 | CASSYSGQSYNSPLHF | TGTGCCAGCAGTTACTCGGGACAGTCCTATAATTCACCCCTCCACTTT
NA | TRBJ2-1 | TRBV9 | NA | CASSPTSYYNEQFF | TGTGCCAGCAGCCCAACTAGCTACTACAATGAGCAGTTCTTC
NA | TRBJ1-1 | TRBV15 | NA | CATSRGRGRQNTEAFF | TGTGCCACCAGCCGGGGGAGGGGCAGACAGAACACTGAAGCTTTCTTT
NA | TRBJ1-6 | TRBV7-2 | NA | CASSLGRSGASSPLHF | TGTGCCAGCAGCTTAGGGCGGTCTGGGGCGAGTTCACCCCTCCACTTT
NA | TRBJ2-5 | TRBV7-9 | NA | CASSLGGSPHQETQYF | TGTGCCAGCAGCTTAGGTGGGTCCCCCCACCAAGAGACCCAGTACTTC
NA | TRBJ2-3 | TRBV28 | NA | CASSLSRVGPDTQYF | TGTGCCAGCAGTTTATCCCGGGTTGGGCCAGATACGCAGTATTTT
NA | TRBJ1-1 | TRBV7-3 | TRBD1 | CASSGTGLGTEAFF | TGTGCCAGCAGCGGGACAGGGTTGGGCACTGAAGCTTTCTTT
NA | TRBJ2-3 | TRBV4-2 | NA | CASSQEVSTDTQYF | TGTGCCAGCAGCCAAGAAGTTAGCACAGATACGCAGTATTTT
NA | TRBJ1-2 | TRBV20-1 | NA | CSARERDRPF | TGCAGTGCTAGGGAGCGTGACAGGCCATTC
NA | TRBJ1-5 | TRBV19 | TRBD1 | CASTMGTGGGQPQHF | TGTGCCAGTACAATGGGAACAGGGGGAGGGCAGCCCCAGCATTTT
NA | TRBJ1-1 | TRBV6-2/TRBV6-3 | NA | CASSYPPHGGSRAFF | TGTGCCAGCAGTTACCCCCCGCACGGGGGGAGCAGAGCTTTCTTT
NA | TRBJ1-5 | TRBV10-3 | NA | CAISEENSNQPQHF | TGTGCCATCAGTGAAGAAAATAGCAATCAGCCCCAGCATTTT
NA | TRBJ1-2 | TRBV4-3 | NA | CASSQDMGSGGYTF | TGCGCCAGCAGCCAAGATATGGGGTCCGGGGGCTACACCTTC
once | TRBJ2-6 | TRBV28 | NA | CASSSEGESGANVLTF | TGTGCCAGCAGTTCGGAGGGGGAATCTGGGGCCAACGTCCTGACTTTC
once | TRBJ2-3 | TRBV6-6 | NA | CASILLGRRTDTQYF | TGTGCCAGCATCCTTCTGGGGCGACGCACAGATACGCAGTATTTT
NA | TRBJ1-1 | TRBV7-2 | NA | CASSLNRAAEAFF | TGTGCCAGCAGTCTAAACCGGGCTGCGGAAGCTTTCTTT
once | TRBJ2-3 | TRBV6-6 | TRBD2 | CASVFIAGGSTDTQYF | TGTGCCAGCGTGTTTATAGCGGGAGGAAGCACAGATACGCAGTATTTT
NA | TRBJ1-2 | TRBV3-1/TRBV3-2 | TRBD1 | CASSQDRGHGYTF | TGTGCCAGCAGCCAAGACAGGGGGCATGGCTACACCTTC
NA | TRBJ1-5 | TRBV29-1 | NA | CSVEVGKNQHF | TGCAGCGTTGAAGTGGGAAAGAACCAGCATTTT
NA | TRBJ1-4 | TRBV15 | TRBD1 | CATSRSRTGGDEKLFF | TGTGCCACCAGCAGATCAAGGACAGGGGGCGATGAAAAACTGTTTTTT
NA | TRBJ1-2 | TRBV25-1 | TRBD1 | CASSESSQGYGYTF | TGTGCCAGCAGTGAATCCTCACAGGGGTATGGCTACACCTTC
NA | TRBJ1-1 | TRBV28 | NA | CASRMDGYEAFF | TGTGCCAGCAGAATGGACGGATATGAAGCTTTCTTT
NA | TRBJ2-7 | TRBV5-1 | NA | CASSLSGSSYEQYF | TGCGCCAGCAGCTTATCGGGGAGCTCCTACGAGCAGTACTTC
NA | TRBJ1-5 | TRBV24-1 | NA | CATSDHRGQPQHF | TGTGCCACCAGTGATCACCGGGGGCAGCCCCAGCATTTT
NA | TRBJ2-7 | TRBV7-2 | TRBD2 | CASSPSRTSGYEQYF | TGTGCCAGCAGCCCCTCGCGGACTAGCGGCTACGAGCAGTACTTC
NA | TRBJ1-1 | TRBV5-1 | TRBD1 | CASTRDSQNTEAFF | TGCGCCAGCACCAGGGACAGTCAAAACACTGAAGCTTTCTTT
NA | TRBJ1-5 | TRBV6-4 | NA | CARGANQPQHF | TGTGCCAGGGGCGCGAATCAGCCCCAGCATTTT
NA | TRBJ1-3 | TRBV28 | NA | CASSLRAWANSGNTIYF | TGTGCCAGCAGTCTAAGGGCGTGGGCAAACTCTGGAAACACCATATATTTT
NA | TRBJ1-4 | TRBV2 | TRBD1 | CATAGQGVAQNEKLFF | TGTGCCACCGCGGGGCAGGGGGTTGCCCAAAATGAAAAACTGTTTTTT